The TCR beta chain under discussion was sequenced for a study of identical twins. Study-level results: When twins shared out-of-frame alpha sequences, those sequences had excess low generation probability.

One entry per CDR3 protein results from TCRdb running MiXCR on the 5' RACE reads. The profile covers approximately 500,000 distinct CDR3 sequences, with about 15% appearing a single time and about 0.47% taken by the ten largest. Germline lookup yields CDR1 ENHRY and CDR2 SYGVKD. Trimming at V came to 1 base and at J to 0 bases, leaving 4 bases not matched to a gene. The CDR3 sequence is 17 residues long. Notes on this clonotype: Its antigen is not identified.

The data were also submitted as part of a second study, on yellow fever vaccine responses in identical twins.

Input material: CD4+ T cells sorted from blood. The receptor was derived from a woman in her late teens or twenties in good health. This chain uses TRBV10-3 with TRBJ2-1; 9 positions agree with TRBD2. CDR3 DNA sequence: TGTGCCATCAGTGAGTATCTGCGGGAGGGCTCCTACAATGAGCAGTTCTTC. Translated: CAISEYLREGSYNEQFF.